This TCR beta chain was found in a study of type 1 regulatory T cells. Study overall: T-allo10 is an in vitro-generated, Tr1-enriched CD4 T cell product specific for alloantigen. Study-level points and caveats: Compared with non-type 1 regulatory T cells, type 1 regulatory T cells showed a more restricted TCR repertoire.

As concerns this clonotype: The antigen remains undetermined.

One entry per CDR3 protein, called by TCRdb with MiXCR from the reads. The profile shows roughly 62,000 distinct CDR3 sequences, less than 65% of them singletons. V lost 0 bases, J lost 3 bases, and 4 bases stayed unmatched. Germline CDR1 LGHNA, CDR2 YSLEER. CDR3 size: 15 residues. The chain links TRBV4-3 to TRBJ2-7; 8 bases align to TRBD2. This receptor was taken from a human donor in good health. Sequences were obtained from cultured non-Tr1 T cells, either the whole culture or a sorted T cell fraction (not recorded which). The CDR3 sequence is CASSQERGGGYEQYF. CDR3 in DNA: TGCGCCAGCAGCCAAGAACGGGGGGGAGGCTACGAGCAGTACTTC.